This TCR beta chain was identified during a study of cytomegalovirus exposure and HLA in healthy donors. Findings of the study overall: Later analysis identified a missense DCLRE1C variant that was linked to TCR beta V- and J-gene trimming. There were around 160 TCR beta chains listed as cytomegalovirus-associated. 87-base-pair reads could not separate some V segments, including TRBV6-2 and TRBV6-3. The study assumed roughly uniform donor sequencing depth for presence/absence analyses.

CDR1 and CDR2 (germline): LGHNA, YSLEER. CDR3 size: 16 residues. The trim removed 3 bases at V and 4 bases at J, leaving 10 bases unmatched. With regard to this clone: Its antigen is unknown.

The PCR used 60 Vbeta and 13 Jbeta primers. Assay: immunoSEQ multiplex PCR; the TCRdb copy retains only in-frame clones and omits some. Here the sample spans roughly 130,000 clones, over 60% being singletons. This clonotype was obtained from a man aged 35-49 years in good health and CMV-seronegative. The chain links TRBV4-3 to TRBJ2-3, with 7 bases lining up with TRBD1. Sequenced input: PBMCs. The CDR3 protein is CASSHSARGSADTQYF. Written as DNA, the CDR3 is TGCGCCAGCAGCCATTCGGCCAGGGGGTCCGCAGATACGCAGTATTTT.